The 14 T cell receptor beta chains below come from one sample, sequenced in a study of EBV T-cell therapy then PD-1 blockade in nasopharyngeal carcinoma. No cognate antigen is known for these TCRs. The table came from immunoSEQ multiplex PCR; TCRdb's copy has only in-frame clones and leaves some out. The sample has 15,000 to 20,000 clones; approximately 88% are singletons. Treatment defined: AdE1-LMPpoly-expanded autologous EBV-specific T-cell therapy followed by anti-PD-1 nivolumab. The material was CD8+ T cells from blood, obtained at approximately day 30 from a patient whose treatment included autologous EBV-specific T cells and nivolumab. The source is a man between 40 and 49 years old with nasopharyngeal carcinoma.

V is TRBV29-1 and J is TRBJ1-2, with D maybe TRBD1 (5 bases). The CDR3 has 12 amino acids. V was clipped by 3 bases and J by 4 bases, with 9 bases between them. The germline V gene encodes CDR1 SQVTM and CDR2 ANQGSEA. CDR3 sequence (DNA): TGCAGCGTTGATCAGGGTGGCTATGGCTACACCTTC. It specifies CSVDQGGYGYTF.

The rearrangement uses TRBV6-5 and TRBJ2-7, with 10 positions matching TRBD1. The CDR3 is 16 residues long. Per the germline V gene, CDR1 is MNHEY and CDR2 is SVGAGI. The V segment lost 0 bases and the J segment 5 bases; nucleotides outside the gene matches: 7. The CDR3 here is CASSYSYGTGVHEQYF. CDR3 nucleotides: TGTGCCAGCAGTTACTCGTACGGGACAGGGGTCCACGAGCAGTACTTC.

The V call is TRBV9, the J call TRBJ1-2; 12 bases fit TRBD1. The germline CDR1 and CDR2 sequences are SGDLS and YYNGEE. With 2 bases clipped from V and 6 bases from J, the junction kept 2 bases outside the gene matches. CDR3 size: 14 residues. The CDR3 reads CASSVGTGGDGYTF. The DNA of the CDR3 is TGTGCCAGCAGCGTTGGGACAGGGGGCGATGGCTACACCTTC.

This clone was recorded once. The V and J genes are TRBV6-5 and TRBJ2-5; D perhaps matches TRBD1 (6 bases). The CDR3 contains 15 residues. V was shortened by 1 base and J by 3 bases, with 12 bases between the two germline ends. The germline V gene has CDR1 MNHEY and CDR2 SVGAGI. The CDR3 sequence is CASSYFRTVEETQYF. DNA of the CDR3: TGTGCCAGCAGTTACTTCAGGACAGTAGAAGAGACCCAGTACTTC.

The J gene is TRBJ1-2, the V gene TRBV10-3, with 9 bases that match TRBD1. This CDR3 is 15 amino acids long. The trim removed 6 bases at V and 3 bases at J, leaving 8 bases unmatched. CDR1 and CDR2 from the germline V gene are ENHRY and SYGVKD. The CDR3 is CAIRQTGGGYYGYTF. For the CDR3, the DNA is TGTGCCATCAGACAGACAGGGGGTGGGTACTATGGCTACACCTTC.

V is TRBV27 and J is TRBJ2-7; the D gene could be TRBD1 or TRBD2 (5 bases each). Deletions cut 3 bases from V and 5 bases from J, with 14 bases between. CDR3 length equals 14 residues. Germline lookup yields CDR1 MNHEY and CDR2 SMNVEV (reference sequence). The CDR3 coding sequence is TGTGCCAGCAGTTTCCGGGACGCTCGGAACGAGCAGTACTTC. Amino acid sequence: CASSFRDARNEQYF.

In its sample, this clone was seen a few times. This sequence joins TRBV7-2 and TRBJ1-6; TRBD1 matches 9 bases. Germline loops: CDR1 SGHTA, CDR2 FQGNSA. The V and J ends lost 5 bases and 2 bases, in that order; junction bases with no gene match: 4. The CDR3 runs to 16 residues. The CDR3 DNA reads TGTGCCAGCAGCCGGGACAGGGTTCCCTATAATTCACCCCTCCACTTT. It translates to CASSRDRVPYNSPLHF.

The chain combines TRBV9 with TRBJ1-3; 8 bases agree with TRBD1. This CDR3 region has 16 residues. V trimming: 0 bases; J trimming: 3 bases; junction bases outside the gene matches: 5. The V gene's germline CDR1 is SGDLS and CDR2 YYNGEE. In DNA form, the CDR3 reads TGTGCCAGCAGCGTAGGAAAACAGGGGGATGGAAACACCATATATTTT. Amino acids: CASSVGKQGDGNTIYF.

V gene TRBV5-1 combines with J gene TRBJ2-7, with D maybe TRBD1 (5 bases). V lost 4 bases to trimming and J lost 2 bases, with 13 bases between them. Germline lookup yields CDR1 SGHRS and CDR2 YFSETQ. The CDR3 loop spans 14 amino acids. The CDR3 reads CASSLRGTPYEQYF. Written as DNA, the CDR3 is TGCGCCAGCAGCCTAAGGGGTACCCCCTACGAGCAGTACTTC.

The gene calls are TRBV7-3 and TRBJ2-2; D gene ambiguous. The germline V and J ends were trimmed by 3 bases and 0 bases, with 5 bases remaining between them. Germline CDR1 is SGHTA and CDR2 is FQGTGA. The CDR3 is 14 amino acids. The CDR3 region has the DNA TGTGCCAGCAGCTTTCCCCCGAACACCGGGGAGCTGTTTTTT. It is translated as CASSFPPNTGELFF.

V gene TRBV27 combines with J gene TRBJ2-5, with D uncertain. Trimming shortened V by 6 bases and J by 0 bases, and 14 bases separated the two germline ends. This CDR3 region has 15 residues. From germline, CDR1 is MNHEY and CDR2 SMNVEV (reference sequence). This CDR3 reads CASSPAGRYQETQYF. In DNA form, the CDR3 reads TGTGCCAGCAGCCCGGCCGGCAGGTACCAAGAGACCCAGTACTTC.

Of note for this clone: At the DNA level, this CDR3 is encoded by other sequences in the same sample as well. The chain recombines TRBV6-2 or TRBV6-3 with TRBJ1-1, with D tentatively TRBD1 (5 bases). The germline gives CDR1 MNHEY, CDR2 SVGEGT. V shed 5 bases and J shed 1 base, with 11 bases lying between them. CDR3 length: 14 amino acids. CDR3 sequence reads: CASSTGHPNTEAFF. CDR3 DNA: TGTGCCAGCAGTACAGGACACCCGAACACTGAAGCTTTCTTT.

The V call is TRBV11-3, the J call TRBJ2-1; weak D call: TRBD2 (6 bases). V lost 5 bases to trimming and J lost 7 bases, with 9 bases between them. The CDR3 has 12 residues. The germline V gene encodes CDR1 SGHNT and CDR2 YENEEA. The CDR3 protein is CASSTSGNEQFF. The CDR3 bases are TGTGCCAGCAGCACGAGCGGGAATGAGCAGTTCTTC.

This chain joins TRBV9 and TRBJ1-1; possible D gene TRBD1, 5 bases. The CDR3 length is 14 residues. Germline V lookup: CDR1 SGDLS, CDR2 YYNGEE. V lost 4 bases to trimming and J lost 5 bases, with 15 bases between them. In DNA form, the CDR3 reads TGTGCCAGCAGCACGACAGCCCAAAGGACTGAAGCTTTCTTT. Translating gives CASSTTAQRTEAFF. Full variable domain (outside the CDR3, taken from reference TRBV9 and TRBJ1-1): DSGVTQTPKHLITATGQRVTLRCSPRSGDLSVYWYQQSLDQGLQFLIQYYNGEERAKGNILERFSAQQFPDLHSELNLSSLELGDSALYFCASSTTAQRTEAFFGQGTRLTVV.